The clone carrying this T cell receptor (beta chain) was counted a few times. This record belongs to a study of blood T cell repertoires in COVID-19. Method: immunoSEQ multiplex PCR; TCRdb's copy keeps in-frame clones and lacks some. The data contain 150,000 or so clones, 75% to 85% of them singletons. Individuals drawn from about 26 US areas were about 18 to 90 years old. Assignments of participants to cohorts depended upon their own reported clinical history. Recovered Cohort 3 donors showed two negative PCRs, clearance, or symptom resolution. Germline V gives CDR1 KGHSH, CDR2 LQKENI. The length of the CDR3 is 17 residues. The V segment lost 5 bases and the J segment 0 bases; nucleotides outside the gene matches: 9.

The chain joins TRBV18 to TRBJ1-3, with 8 bases that match TRBD1. This sequence was found in a man between 45 and 60 years old who had recovered from COVID-19. Sequencing used PBMCs or T cells enriched from blood (not recorded which). CDR3 loop: CASSNGQGHSSGNTIYF. CDR3 nucleotides: TGTGCCAGCTCAAATGGACAGGGCCATTCCTCTGGAAACACCATATATTTT. Filled out from reference TRBV18 and TRBJ1-3, the complete variable domain reads NAGVMQNPRHLVRRRGQEARLRCSPMKGHSHVYWYRQLPEEGLKFMVYLQKENIIDESGMPKERFSAEFPKEGPSILRIQQVVRGDSAAYFCASSNGQGHSSGNTIYFGEGSWLTVV.